This T cell receptor (beta chain) derives from a study of post-analysis software for immune sequencing data. Points from the study as a whole: TRBV5-6, TRBV5-1 and TRBV20-1 belonged to a set of a handful of TRBV segments that were more frequent in patients than controls.

A note on this clonotype: Its antigen remains unidentified.

Tagging with unique molecular identifiers was a feature of the TCR beta cDNA libraries. Input amounts of 1 to 10 million T cells were used. These gave 500,000 or so cDNA molecules, so each molecule approximated one T cell. TCRdb re-derived calls from the PCR reads in MiXCR, one entry per CDR3 protein. The profile shows 350,000 to 450,000 distinct CDR3 sequences, about 39% of them singletons. The CDR3 spans 14 residues. Trimming took 5 bases from V and 8 from J; bases not matched to a gene: 10. Germline CDR1 and CDR2: MNHEY and SMNVEV (reference sequence). The clonotype comes from a girl aged 2-10 years with multiple sclerosis. Sequencing input: blood. V gene TRBV27 combines with J gene TRBJ1-2, with 8 bases fitting TRBD1. CDR3 loop: CASSLSRTGWGYTF. The CDR3 nucleotides are TGTGCCAGCAGTCTCTCAAGGACAGGGTGGGGCTACACCTTC.